The clone carrying this TCR beta chain was recorded a few times. Its specificity is not known. Expressed TCRB transcripts got sequenced, as all isolated RNA was reverse transcribed. The protocol was immunoSEQ multiplex PCR, while the TCRdb copy is restricted to in-frame clones and leaves out a portion. The repertoire holds 120,000 to 150,000 clones, with 40% to 55% as singletons. The sample originates from a study of beta chain features in type 1 diabetes. CDR3 length: 15 amino acids. V shed 0 bases and J shed 0 bases, with 9 bases lying between them. The germline V gene encodes CDR1 SGHNT and CDR2 YYREEE (reference sequence). Findings and limits, study-wide: The question left open here concerned HLA type influencing TCRB rearrangement. Type 1 diabetes patients had TCRB CDR3s that were shorter (moderately but significantly so) in all four CD4+ subsets. With patients and controls alike, PCR might favor shorter templates to an equal degree.

The receptor was derived from a man aged 18 to 30 in good health. The rearrangement links TRBV5-4 to TRBJ1-2; maybe TRBD1 (5 bases). Sequenced: Tregs from blood. The CDR3 protein is CASSLVGGSNYGYTF. The CDR3 bases are TGTGCCAGCAGCTTGGTGGGGGGTTCTAACTATGGCTACACCTTC. The full variable domain, in which reference TRBV5-4 and TRBJ1-2 provide the parts outside the CDR3, is ETGVTQSPTHLIKTRGQQVTLRCSSQSGHNTVSWYQQALGQGPQFIFQYYREEENGRGNFPPRFSGLQFPNYSSELNVNALELDDSALYLCASSLVGGSNYGYTFGSGTRLTVV.